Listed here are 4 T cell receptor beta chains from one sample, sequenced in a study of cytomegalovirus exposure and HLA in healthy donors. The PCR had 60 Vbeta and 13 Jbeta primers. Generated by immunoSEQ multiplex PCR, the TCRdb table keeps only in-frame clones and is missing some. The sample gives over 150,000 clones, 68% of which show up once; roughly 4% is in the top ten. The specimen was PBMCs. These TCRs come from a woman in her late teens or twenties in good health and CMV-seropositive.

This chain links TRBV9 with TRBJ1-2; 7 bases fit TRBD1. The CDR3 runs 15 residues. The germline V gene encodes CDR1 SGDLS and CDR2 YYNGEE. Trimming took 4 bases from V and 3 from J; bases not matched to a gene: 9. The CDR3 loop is CASSYAAGGYYGYTF. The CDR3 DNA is TGTGCCAGCAGCTACGCTGCAGGGGGATACTATGGCTACACCTTC.

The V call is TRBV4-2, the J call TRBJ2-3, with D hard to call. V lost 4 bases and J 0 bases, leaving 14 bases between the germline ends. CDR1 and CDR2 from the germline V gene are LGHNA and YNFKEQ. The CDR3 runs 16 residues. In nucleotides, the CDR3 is TGTGCCAGCAGCCCCCAGCGTACCCTAAGCACAGATACGCAGTATTTT. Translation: CASSPQRTLSTDTQYF.

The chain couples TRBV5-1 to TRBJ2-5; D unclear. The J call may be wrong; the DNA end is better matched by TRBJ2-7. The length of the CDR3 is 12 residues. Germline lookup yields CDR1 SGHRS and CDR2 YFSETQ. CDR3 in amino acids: CASSSSIYEQYF. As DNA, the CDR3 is TGCGCCAGCAGCTCGAGTATCTACGAGCAGTACTTC.

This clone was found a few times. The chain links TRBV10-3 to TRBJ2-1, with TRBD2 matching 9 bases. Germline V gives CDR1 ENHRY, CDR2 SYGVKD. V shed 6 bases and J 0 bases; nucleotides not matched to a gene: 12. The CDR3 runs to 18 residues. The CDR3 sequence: CAIRGSGGILSSYNEQFF. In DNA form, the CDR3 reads TGTGCCATCAGGGGTAGCGGGGGTATCTTAAGCTCCTACAATGAGCAGTTCTTC.